The 10 T cell receptor beta chains below come from one sample, sequenced in a study of cytomegalovirus exposure and HLA in healthy donors. 13 Jbeta primers and 60 Vbeta primers were used for the PCR. The assay was immunoSEQ multiplex PCR, and TCRdb's table has in-frame clones only and misses some. The sample includes about 180,000 clones, 85% of them seen just once. What was sequenced was PBMCs. Every receptor here comes from a boy between 2 and 15 years old in good health and CMV-seronegative.

V is TRBV7-9 and J is TRBJ2-7; D might be TRBD1 (6 bases). V lost 6 bases and J lost 6, with 18 bases in between. Germline loops: CDR1 SEHNR, CDR2 FQNEAQ (reference sequence). This CDR3 contains 14 residues. The CDR3 region is CASRPRTFRGEQYF. As DNA, the CDR3 is TGTGCCAGCAGACCGCGGACATTCAGGGGCGAGCAGTACTTC.

This chain uses TRBV4-1 with TRBJ2-3, with a tentative D call TRBD2 (5 bases). The CDR3 has 16 amino acids. CDR1 is MGHRA, CDR2 YSYEKL, per germline. V lost 4 bases and J lost 2, with 16 bases in between. CDR3 region: CASSPWVARITDTQYF. DNA of the CDR3: TGCGCCAGCAGCCCATGGGTAGCGAGGATCACAGATACGCAGTATTTT.

The chain couples TRBV19 to TRBJ1-1, with D possibly being TRBD1 (6 bases). This CDR3 contains 15 residues. Germline V gives CDR1 LNHDA, CDR2 SQIVND (reference sequence). V was pared by 6 bases and J by 0 bases, with 14 bases between. The CDR3 DNA reads as TGTGCCAGTAGCTATGGACAGACCATGAACACTGAAGCTTTCTTT. Encoded protein: CASSYGQTMNTEAFF. Together with reference TRBV19 and TRBJ1-1, the CDR3 gives the full variable domain: DGGITQSPKYLFRKEGQNVTLSCEQNLNHDAMYWYRQDPGQGLRLIYYSQIVNDFQKGDIAEGYSVSREKKESFPLTVTSAQKNPTAFYLCASSYGQTMNTEAFFGQGTRLTVV.

This clone was seen a handful of times. The CDR3 region is CASSVRSGSNQPQHF. The DNA of the CDR3 is TGTGCCAGCAGTGTTCGCTCAGGGTCCAATCAGCCCCAGCATTTT. The V gene is TRBV2, the J gene TRBJ1-5, with TRBD1 as a possible D gene (5 bases). CDR1 SNHLY and CDR2 FYNNEI come from the germline V gene. Trimming left V 4 bases short and J 3 bases short, with 13 bases between. This CDR3 comprises 15 residues.

The chain has TRBV4-2 and TRBJ1-2; D is uncertain. Germline V lookup: CDR1 LGHNA, CDR2 YNFKEQ. The CDR3 covers 14 residues. V was shortened by 0 bases and J by 2 bases, with 7 bases between the two germline ends. The chain's CDR3 is CASSQEEVNYGYTF. CDR3 DNA sequence: TGTGCCAGCAGCCAAGAGGAGGTAAACTATGGCTACACCTTC.

This clone was detected only a few times. The chain uses TRBV19 and TRBJ1-1; no clear D. This CDR3 has 13 residues. CDR1 LNHDA and CDR2 SQIVND come from the germline V gene (reference sequence). Trimming cost V 4 bases and J 0 bases, with 6 bases left between them. CDR3 DNA sequence: TGTGCCAGTAGTACCGGTCTGAACACTGAAGCTTTCTTT. Amino acids: CASSTGLNTEAFF.

This chain connects TRBV7-8 to TRBJ1-5; 9 nucleotides line up with TRBD1. The CDR3 is 16 amino acids. Germline assignment: CDR1 SGHVS and CDR2 FQNEAQ. Trimming cost V 4 bases and J 5 bases; bases outside gene matches: 9. CDR3 sequence: CASSSRPGQGYQPQHF. The DNA for the CDR3 is TGTGCCAGCAGCTCTCGACCGGGACAGGGATATCAGCCCCAGCATTTT.

V gene TRBV5-4 combines with J gene TRBJ2-1; 12 nucleotides line up with TRBD2. This CDR3 is 15 amino acids long. Germline V CDR1 and CDR2: SGHNT, YYREEE (reference sequence). Germline trimming cut 4 bases from V and 3 bases from J; bases unmatched to any gene: 2. The CDR3 region has the DNA TGTGCCAGCAGCACACTAGCGGGGGGCTACAATGAGCAGTTCTTC. It codes for CASSTLAGGYNEQFF.

This clone was found once. The gene calls are TRBV6-5 and TRBJ1-1; D unclear. V lost 5 bases and J lost 3, with 10 bases in between. This CDR3 contains 13 residues. Germline values: CDR1 MNHEY, CDR2 SVGAGI. The DNA for the CDR3 is TGTGCCAGCAGTGAGGGTAGCTACACTGAAGCTTTCTTT. Translation gives CASSEGSYTEAFF.

Remarks on this clone: At one boundary the junction diverges from the germline segment, which might be a read error. This chain uses TRBV7-9 with TRBJ2-5, with 7 bases that match TRBD2. Looked up from germline, CDR1 is SEHNR and CDR2 is FQNEAQ (reference sequence). This CDR3 contains 13 residues. CDR3 in amino acids: CSSSPGGQETQYF. Written as DNA, the CDR3 is TGTTCCAGCAGCCCGGGAGGTCAAGAGACCCAGTACTTC. The full variable domain, completed using reference TRBV7-9 and TRBJ2-5, is DTGVSQNPRHKITKRGQNVTFRCDPISEHNRLYWYRQTLGQGPEFLTYFQNEAQLEKSRLLSDRFSAERPKGSFSTLEIQRTEQGDSAMYLCSSSPGGQETQYFGPGTRLLVL.